This note documents a single TCR beta chain sequence. This table comes from immunoSEQ multiplex PCR, and its TCRdb copy is limited to in-frame clones, with some not included. Of more than 75,000 clones listed, around 84% are singletons. The record originates from a study of blood T cell repertoires in COVID-19. The TCR was taken from a human donor in a cohort sampled during active COVID-19. The specimen was peripheral blood.

Here the CDR3 reads CASGPYLRQRGMDEQFF. The CDR3 nucleotides are TGTGCTAGTGGCCCGTATTTGCGACAGCGGGGGATGGATGAGCAGTTCTTC. The V call is TRBV12-5, the J call TRBJ2-1; TRBD2 aligns across 8 bases. Germline V gives CDR1 LGHNT, CDR2 FRNRAP. The CDR3 extends over 17 amino acids. V lost 6 bases and J lost 8; bases outside the gene matches: 18.